This is a list of T cell receptor beta chains from one sample in a study of blood T cell repertoires in COVID-19. Only in-frame clones appear in the TCRdb table, and some are missing; sequencing was by immunoSEQ multiplex PCR. Of 200,000 to 250,000 clones listed, 84% are singletons. The sequenced sample consisted of peripheral blood. The receptors were gathered from an elderly woman with COVID-19, enrolled during active disease. CDR3s include the opening cysteine and the closing phenylalanine or tryptophan. The order of the fields is V gene, D gene, J gene, CDR3 protein, CDR3 DNA. D genes are given only for firm matches.

v_gene: TRBV7-9; d_gene: -; j_gene: TRBJ1-1; CDR3aa: CASSLRAEAFF; CDR3nt: TGTGCCAGCAGCTTACGTGCGGAAGCTTTCTTT
v_gene: TRBV11-2; d_gene: TRBD1; j_gene: TRBJ2-2; CDR3aa: CASSRVGQGFTGELFF; CDR3nt: TGTGCCAGCAGTCGGGTGGGACAGGGGTTCACCGGGGAGCTGTTTTTT
v_gene: TRBV25-1; d_gene: -; j_gene: TRBJ2-3; CDR3aa: CAVTGNSDTQYF; CDR3nt: TGTGCAGTAACAGGGAATTCAGATACGCAGTATTTT
v_gene: TRBV19; d_gene: -; j_gene: TRBJ2-3; CDR3aa: CASSIQGMSTDTQYF; CDR3nt: TGTGCCAGTAGTATACAGGGAATGAGCACAGATACGCAGTATTTT
v_gene: TRBV4-2; d_gene: -; j_gene: TRBJ2-1; CDR3aa: CASSQGQGGTYNEQFF; CDR3nt: TGTGCCAGCAGCCAAGGTCAGGGCGGGACCTACAATGAGCAGTTCTTC
v_gene: TRBV19; d_gene: TRBD2; j_gene: TRBJ2-3; CDR3aa: CASSIPLAGGLGFPQYF; CDR3nt: TGTGCCAGTAGTATACCACTAGCGGGAGGCCTCGGATTTCCGCAGTATTTT
v_gene: TRBV11-2; d_gene: -; j_gene: TRBJ2-7; CDR3aa: CASSQGSGLHEQYF; CDR3nt: TGTGCCAGCAGCCAAGGGAGTGGGCTACACGAGCAGTACTTC
v_gene: TRBV19; d_gene: TRBD1; j_gene: TRBJ1-2; CDR3aa: CASSRDRGARVGYTF; CDR3nt: TGTGCCAGTAGTAGGGACAGGGGCGCACGAGTTGGCTACACCTTC
v_gene: TRBV6-5; d_gene: TRBD1; j_gene: TRBJ1-2; CDR3aa: CASRPPGTGAGYTF; CDR3nt: TGTGCCAGCAGGCCGCCCGGGACAGGGGCCGGCTACACCTTC
v_gene: TRBV5-1; d_gene: -; j_gene: TRBJ1-1; CDR3aa: CASSLAEGQGTEAFF; CDR3nt: TGCGCCAGCAGCTTGGCCGAAGGCCAGGGGACTGAAGCTTTCTTT
v_gene: TRBV5-1; d_gene: -; j_gene: TRBJ2-2; CDR3aa: CASSLGVADTGELFF; CDR3nt: TGCGCCAGCAGCTTGGGAGTAGCCGACACCGGGGAGCTGTTTTTT